This TCR beta chain is from a study of T-cell memory formation after mild COVID-19. The V and J ends lost 3 bases and 6 bases respectively, with 18 bases between them. Per germline, CDR1 MGHRA and CDR2 YSYEKL. The CDR3 has 16 residues. Researchers used 5'RACE with constant-segment primers to make TCR alpha and TCR beta cDNA libraries that carry sample barcodes and UMIs. MiXCR, run by TCRdb on the 5' RACE reads, gives a single entry per CDR3 protein. The data contain roughly 160,000 distinct CDR3 sequences, 10% to 15% of them singletons. The J gene is TRBJ1-5, the V gene TRBV4-1; maybe TRBD1 (5 bases). Specimen: PBMCs or a T cell subset sorted from them (not recorded which). The sequence came from a young man who had mild COVID-19 (a few samples of this study predate the infection). Cell type and time point are not known. CDR3 region: CASSQARGGITQPQHF. CDR3 nucleotides: TGCGCCAGCAGCCAGGCACGGGGGGGGATTACTCAGCCCCAGCATTTT.